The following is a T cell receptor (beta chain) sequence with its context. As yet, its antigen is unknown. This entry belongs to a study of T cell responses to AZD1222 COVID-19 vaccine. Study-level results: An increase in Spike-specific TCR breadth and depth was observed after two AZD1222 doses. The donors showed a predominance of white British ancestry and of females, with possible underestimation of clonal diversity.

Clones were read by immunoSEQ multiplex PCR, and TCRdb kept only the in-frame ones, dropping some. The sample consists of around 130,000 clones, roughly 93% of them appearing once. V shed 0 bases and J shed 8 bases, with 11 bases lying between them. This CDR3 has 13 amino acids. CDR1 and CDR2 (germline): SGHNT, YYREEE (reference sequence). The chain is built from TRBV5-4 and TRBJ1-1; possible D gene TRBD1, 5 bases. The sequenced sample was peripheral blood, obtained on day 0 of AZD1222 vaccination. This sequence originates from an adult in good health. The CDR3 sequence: CASSLEPAGEAFF. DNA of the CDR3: TGTGCCAGCAGCTTGGAGCCGGCAGGGGAAGCTTTCTTT.